What follows is one TCR beta chain and its context. The sample comes from a study of cytomegalovirus exposure and HLA in healthy donors. In the study overall: In a previous analysis, 120 million or so unique TCR beta sequences were found from 150 million to 200 million T cells.

Primers included in the PCR were 60 Vbeta and 13 Jbeta primers. Only in-frame clones appear in the TCRdb table, and some are missing; sequencing was by immunoSEQ multiplex PCR. The table includes 200,000 to 250,000 clones, around 83% detected once. CDR1 is LNHDA and CDR2 is SQIVND in the germline V gene (reference sequence). V lost 1 base, J lost 5 bases, and 9 bases lay in between. The CDR3 is made up of 13 amino acids. This sequence joins TRBV19 and TRBJ2-7; a possible D gene is TRBD2 (6 bases). Input material: PBMCs. The TCR originated in a girl between 5 and 17 years old in good health and CMV-seronegative. The CDR3 protein is CASSIVGGNEQYF. In DNA form, the CDR3 reads TGTGCCAGTAGTATAGTAGGAGGGAACGAGCAGTACTTC.